Following are 15 T cell receptor beta chains from one sample sequenced in a study of blood T cells in healthy people across ages. Using a J-beta primer mix together with a sample-barcoded 5' primer, a second PCR was run for roughly 7 to 11 cycles. One entry per CDR3 protein, called by TCRdb with MiXCR from the 5' RACE reads. In the table there are 1.5 million to 2 million distinct CDR3 sequences, around 50% of which are singletons. Input material: blood. These receptors all come from a woman between 35 and 50 years old in good health.

The rearrangement joins TRBV12-3 or TRBV12-4 to TRBJ1-5; D is unclear. The CDR3 runs to 14 residues. V lost 6 bases, J lost 9 bases, and 18 bases lay in between. The CDR3 sequence: CASRSTGNLMPQHF. The CDR3 DNA reads TGTGCCAGCAGATCAACGGGGAACCTAATGCCCCAGCATTTT.

Comments on this clonotype: This could be a read error, since a much larger clone is one nucleotide away. This chain joins TRBV5-1 and TRBJ2-7; 9 positions agree with TRBD1. CDR1 is SGHRS, CDR2 YFSETQ, per germline. The CDR3 consists of 15 residues. V lost 4 bases, J lost 3 bases, and 8 bases stayed unmatched. CDR3 sequence: CASSPWTGVLYEQYF. CDR3 nucleotide sequence: TGCGCCAGCAGCCCGTGGACAGGGGTTCTCTACGAGCAGTACTTC. The full variable domain, with the rest looked up from reference TRBV5-1 and TRBJ2-7, is KAGVTQTPRYLIKTRGQQVTLSCSPISGHRSVSWYQQTPGQGLQFLFEYFSETQRNKGNFPGRFSGRQFSNSRSEMNVSTLELGDSALYLCASSPWTGVLYEQYFGPGTRLTVT.

This chain links TRBV12-3 or TRBV12-4 with TRBJ2-1; possible D gene TRBD1, 5 bases. The CDR3 has 15 amino acids. The V end lost 1 base, the J end lost 3 bases, and 10 bases lay between the germline ends. The CDR3, as DNA: TGTGCCAGCAGTTTAGAGGAAGGGGTCTACAATGAGCAGTTCTTC. As protein: CASSLEEGVYNEQFF.

The chain carries TRBV7-2 and TRBJ2-5; 7 bases fit TRBD1. With V trimmed by 6 bases and J by 2 bases, 6 bases remained unmatched. Germline V gene data show CDR1 as SGHTA and CDR2 as FQGNSA. The CDR3 totals 14 residues. The CDR3 region is CASRLTGTQETQYF. Here the CDR3 DNA reads TGTGCCAGCAGACTGACAGGGACACAAGAGACCCAGTACTTC.

This chain joins TRBV5-4 and TRBJ2-5, with 7 nucleotides matching TRBD1. Germline trimming cut 4 bases from V and 4 bases from J; bases unmatched to any gene: 10. Germline values: CDR1 SGHNT, CDR2 YYREEE (reference sequence). The CDR3 is 15 residues long. CDR3 region: CASSPKQGTGETQYF. In DNA, the CDR3 is TGTGCCAGCAGCCCGAAACAGGGGACCGGAGAGACCCAGTACTTC.

This clonotype has only a few counts. V gene TRBV7-2 combines with J gene TRBJ2-7; tentatively, D is TRBD1 (5 bases). The CDR3 has 16 amino acids. Trimming pared 2 bases from V and 4 bases from J, leaving 18 bases between. The germline V gene encodes CDR1 SGHTA and CDR2 FQGNSA. The CDR3 spells CASSLYTLPGPYEQYF. DNA of the CDR3: TGTGCCAGCAGCTTATACACGCTCCCAGGGCCTTACGAGCAGTACTTC.

Concerning this clonotype: A junction end diverges from the germline sequence, so it may reflect a read error. This chain connects TRBV29-1 to TRBJ2-1, with a weak D call TRBD1 (5 bases). CDR3 size: 15 residues. Germline V gives CDR1 SQVTM, CDR2 ANQGSEA. CDR3 amino acids: CSVVGASGSYSEQFF. The DNA for the CDR3 is TGCAGCGTTGTAGGGGCCTCGGGCTCCTACAGTGAGCAGTTCTTC.

The chain has TRBV29-1 and TRBJ2-1, with TRBD1 matching 7 bases. The DNA end is a closer match to TRBJ2-7, so the J assignment may be wrong. The CDR3 contains 15 residues. CDR1 SQVTM and CDR2 ANQGSEA come from the germline V gene. This CDR3 is CSVPARTGSYNEQYF. The DNA of the CDR3 is TGCAGCGTTCCTGCCCGGACAGGCTCCTACAATGAGCAGTACTTC.

The chain recombines TRBV24-1 with TRBJ2-1; D gene unclear. From germline, CDR1 is KGHDR and CDR2 SFDVKD. The CDR3 runs 16 residues. The V end was cut by 0 bases, the J end by 6 bases, with 14 bases between. In DNA form, the CDR3 reads TGTGCCACCAGTGATTTGAGCGAGTCCGGGCTCAATGAGCAGTTCTTC. It is translated as CATSDLSESGLNEQFF.

The rearrangement joins TRBV6-1 to TRBJ2-4; D uncertain. Trimming stripped 4 bases from V and 0 bases from J, with 10 bases between. Per germline, CDR1 MNHNS and CDR2 SASEGT. This CDR3 spans 15 amino acids. Here the CDR3 DNA reads TGTGCCAGCAGTGCTTCAGCTACAGCCAAAAACATTCAGTACTTC. This sequence encodes CASSASATAKNIQYF.

V gene TRBV12-3 or TRBV12-4 combines with J gene TRBJ1-2, with D unresolved. Trimming removed 7 bases at V and 7 bases at J, with 13 bases between. The CDR3 totals 12 residues. In DNA form, the CDR3 reads TGTGCCAGCACCTGGGCGTCATCTGGCTACACCTTC. The encoded protein is CASTWASSGYTF.

The CDR3 loop reads CSGVLAGTSTDTQYF. For the CDR3, the DNA is TGCAGTGGGGTTCTAGCGGGGACTAGCACAGATACGCAGTATTTT. This rearrangement joins TRBV20-1 to TRBJ2-3; 9 nucleotides match TRBD2. The CDR3 covers 15 residues. Looked up from germline, CDR1 is DFQATT and CDR2 is SNEGSKA (reference sequence). Trimming cost V 7 bases and J 0 bases; bases outside gene matches: 8.

The CDR3 DNA is TGCAGCGTTGCTGACACAATAGGCACTGAAGCTTTCTTT. It is translated as CSVADTIGTEAFF. This chain uses TRBV29-1 with TRBJ1-1; D is unresolved. The CDR3 runs to 13 residues. Trimming removed 4 bases from V and 4 bases from J, with 13 bases in between. Germline CDR1 SQVTM, CDR2 ANQGSEA.

This clonotype has a handful of counts. V is TRBV6-5 and J is TRBJ1-2; 9 positions match TRBD1. The germline V gene encodes CDR1 MNHEY and CDR2 SVGAGI. The CDR3 spans 14 residues. The J segment lost 3 bases and the V segment lost 6 bases, leaving 5 bases of the junction unmatched. The CDR3 spells CASRGTGRHYGYTF. The DNA of the CDR3 is TGTGCCAGCAGAGGGACAGGGCGGCACTATGGCTACACCTTC.

The table lists this clonotype with a count of one. The V call is TRBV7-9, the J call TRBJ1-1; D unresolved. The germline CDR1 and CDR2 sequences are SEHNR and FQNEAQ (reference sequence). The CDR3 contains 14 residues. Trimming stripped 5 bases from V and 1 base from J, with 11 bases between. CDR3 sequence (DNA): TGTGCCAGCAGCCACAGTAATCCGAACACTGAAGCTTTCTTT. As protein: CASSHSNPNTEAFF.